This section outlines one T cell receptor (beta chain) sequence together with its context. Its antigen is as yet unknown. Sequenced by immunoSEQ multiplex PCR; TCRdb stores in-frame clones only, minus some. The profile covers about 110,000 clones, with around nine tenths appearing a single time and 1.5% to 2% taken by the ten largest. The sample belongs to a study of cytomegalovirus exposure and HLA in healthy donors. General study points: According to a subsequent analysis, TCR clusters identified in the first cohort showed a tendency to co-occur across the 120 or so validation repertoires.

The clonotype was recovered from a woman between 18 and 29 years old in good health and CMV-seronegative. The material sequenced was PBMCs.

The CDR3 protein is CASSPSGGRGNTIYF. The CDR3 DNA reads TGTGCCAGCAGCCCATCGGGGGGAAGAGGAAACACCATATATTTT. The chain combines TRBV11-1 with TRBJ1-3; D perhaps matches TRBD1 (5 bases). Germline lookup yields CDR1 SGHAT and CDR2 FQDESV (reference sequence). Trimming stripped 5 bases from V and 4 bases from J, with 15 bases between. This CDR3 has 15 residues.